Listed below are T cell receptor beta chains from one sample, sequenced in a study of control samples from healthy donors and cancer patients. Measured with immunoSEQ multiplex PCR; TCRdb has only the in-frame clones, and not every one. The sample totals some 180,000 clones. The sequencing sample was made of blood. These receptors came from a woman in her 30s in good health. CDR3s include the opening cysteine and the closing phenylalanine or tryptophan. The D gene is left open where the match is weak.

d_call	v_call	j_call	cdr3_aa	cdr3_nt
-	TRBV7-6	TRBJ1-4	CASSLRGSTNEKLFF	TGTGCCAGCAGCTTAAGGGGGTCAACTAATGAAAAACTGTTTTTT
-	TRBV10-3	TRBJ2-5	CAISDPTSTGRAQETQYF	TGTGCCATCAGTGATCCTACCTCGACAGGGAGGGCCCAAGAGACCCAGTACTTC
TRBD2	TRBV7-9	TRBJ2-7	CASSQLADSSYEQYF	TGTGCCAGCAGCCAACTAGCGGATAGCTCCTACGAGCAGTACTTC
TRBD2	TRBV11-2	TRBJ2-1	CASSLSNSGSYNEQFF	TGTGCCAGCAGCTTATCAAATAGCGGGTCCTACAATGAGCAGTTCTTC
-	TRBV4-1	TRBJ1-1	CASSQARAGHTEAFF	TGCGCCAGCAGCCAAGCCCGGGCAGGGCACACTGAAGCTTTCTTT
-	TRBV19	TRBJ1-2	CASSITGQLAGYGYTF	TGTGCCAGTAGTATAACGGGACAACTAGCCGGCTATGGCTACACCTTC
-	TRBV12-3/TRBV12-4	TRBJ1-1	CASSGGELEAFF	TGTGCCAGCAGTGGGGGGGAGCTTGAAGCTTTCTTT
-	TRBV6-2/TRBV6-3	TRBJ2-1	CASSFFQYNEQFF	TGTGCCAGCAGTTTTTTCCAGTACAATGAGCAGTTCTTC
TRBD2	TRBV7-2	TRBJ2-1	CASSWGLEVYNEQFF	TGTGCCAGCAGCTGGGGACTAGAAGTCTACAATGAGCAGTTCTTC
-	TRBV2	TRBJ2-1	CASRDVGQSDNEQFF	TGTGCCAGCAGAGACGTGGGGCAGAGTGACAATGAGCAGTTCTTC
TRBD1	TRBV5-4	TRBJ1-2	CASSLAGTGPGYTF	TGTGCCAGCAGCTTGGCCGGGACAGGGCCTGGCTACACCTTC
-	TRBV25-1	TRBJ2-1	CASRNQQAISYNEQFF	TGTGCCAGCAGAAATCAACAGGCTATCTCCTACAATGAGCAGTTCTTC
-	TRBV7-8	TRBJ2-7	CASSANWNYEQYF	TGTGCCAGCAGTGCGAACTGGAACTACGAGCAGTACTTC
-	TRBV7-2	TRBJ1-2	CASSSAFGVGGYTF	TGTGCCAGCAGCTCGGCCTTTGGAGTCGGTGGCTACACCTTC
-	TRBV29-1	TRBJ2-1	CSVHKGGGLLYNEQFF	TGCAGCGTCCACAAGGGGGGCGGCCTCCTTTACAATGAGCAGTTCTTC
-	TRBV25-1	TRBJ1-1	CASSDVTGADTEAFF	TGTGCCAGCAGTGACGTCACTGGGGCCGACACTGAAGCTTTCTTT
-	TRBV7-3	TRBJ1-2	CASSPSFRSNYGYTF	TGTGCCAGCAGCCCGAGCTTCCGCTCTAACTATGGCTACACCTTC
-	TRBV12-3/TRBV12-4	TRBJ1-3	CASSLGTGNTIYF	TGTGCCAGCTCCCTTGGGACTGGAAACACCATATATTTT
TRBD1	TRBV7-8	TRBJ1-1	CASSPGQGLVAFF	TGTGCCAGCAGCCCAGGACAGGGGTTGGTAGCTTTCTTT
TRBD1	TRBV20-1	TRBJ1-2	CGQGGAGYTF	TGCGGACAGGGTGGGGCTGGCTACACCTTC
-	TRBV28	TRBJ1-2	CASSLWAVYGYTF	TGTGCCAGCAGTTTATGGGCAGTCTATGGCTACACCTTC
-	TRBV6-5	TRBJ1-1	CASSKLNTEAFF	TGTGCCAGCAGTAAACTGAACACTGAAGCTTTCTTT
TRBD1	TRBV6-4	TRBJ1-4	CASSPDRGSGEKLFF	TGTGCCAGCAGTCCGGACAGGGGGAGTGGTGAAAAACTGTTTTTT
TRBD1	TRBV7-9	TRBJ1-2	CASSLGDRVPYGYTF	TGTGCCAGCAGCTTAGGAGACAGGGTCCCCTATGGCTACACCTTC
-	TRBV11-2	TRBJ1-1	CASSPTGQMNTEAFF	TGTGCCAGCAGCCCTACAGGACAGATGAACACTGAAGCTTTCTTT
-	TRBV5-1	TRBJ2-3	CASRPGQRTDTQYF	TGCGCCAGCAGACCCGGACAGCGCACAGATACGCAGTATTTT
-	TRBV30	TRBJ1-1	CAWSVGGEAFF	TGTGCCTGGAGTGTGGGTGGTGAAGCTTTCTTT
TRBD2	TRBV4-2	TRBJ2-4	CASSQDPAGGGTKNIQYF	TGTGCCAGCAGCCAAGATCCCGCAGGCGGGGGAACTAAAAACATTCAGTACTTC
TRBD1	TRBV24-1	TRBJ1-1	CATSEQGATEAFF	TGTGCCACCAGTGAACAGGGGGCCACTGAAGCTTTCTTT
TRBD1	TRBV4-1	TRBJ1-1	CASSQDSHQGAGAFF	TGCGCCAGCAGCCAAGATTCCCATCAGGGGGCTGGAGCTTTCTTT
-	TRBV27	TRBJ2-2	CASSFWSTGELFF	TGTGCCAGCAGTTTCTGGAGCACCGGGGAGCTGTTTTTT
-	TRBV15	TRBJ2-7	CATSRGVGFPGEQYF	TGTGCCACCAGCAGAGGGGTCGGATTTCCGGGGGAGCAGTACTTC
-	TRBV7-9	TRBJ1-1	CASSLGMSTEAFF	TGTGCCAGCAGCTTAGGCATGAGCACTGAAGCTTTCTTT
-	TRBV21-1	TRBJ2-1	CASSNWTGAVHNEQFF	TGTGCCAGCAGCAACTGGACAGGAGCCGTCCACAATGAGCAGTTCTTC
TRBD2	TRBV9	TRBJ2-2	CASKSSGGALDTGELFF	TGTGCCAGCAAGTCTAGCGGGGGGGCCTTGGACACCGGGGAGCTGTTTTTT
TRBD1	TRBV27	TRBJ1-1	CASSRPGTGAVGTEAFF	TGTGCCAGCAGTCGACCCGGGACAGGGGCTGTGGGCACTGAAGCTTTCTTT
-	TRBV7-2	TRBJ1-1	CASSTRGFHTEAFF	TGTGCCAGCAGCACCCGTGGTTTCCACACTGAAGCTTTCTTT
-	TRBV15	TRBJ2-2	CATSHVPGDTGELFF	TGTGCCACCAGCCACGTGCCGGGGGACACCGGGGAGCTGTTTTTT
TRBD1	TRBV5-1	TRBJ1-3	CASSRQGQGANTIYF	TGCGCCAGCAGCCGACAAGGACAGGGGGCGAACACCATATATTTT